These 11 T cell receptor beta chains share one sample of origin, sequenced in a study of shared T cell receptors in the human thymus. The table came from immunoSEQ multiplex PCR; TCRdb's copy has only in-frame clones and leaves some out. Of about 380,000 clones in the sample, over 90% were seen once. Source material: thymocytes. The receptors here all came from a human donor.

V gene TRBV4-2 combines with J gene TRBJ1-5; D is uncertain. The CDR3 totals 16 residues. Germline V gene sequence: CDR1 LGHNA, CDR2 YNFKEQ. Trimming removed 1 base from V and 6 bases from J, with 16 bases in between. This CDR3 is CASSQAVRQSPQPQHF. The CDR3 DNA follows: TGTGCCAGCAGCCAAGCAGTAAGGCAGAGCCCTCAGCCCCAGCATTTT.

The genes are TRBV5-5 and TRBJ2-2, with D unclear. With 4 bases removed from V and 0 bases from J, the gap between germline ends came to 10 bases. The CDR3 is 15 residues long. Germline values: CDR1 SGHKS, CDR2 YYEKEE (reference sequence). DNA of the CDR3: TGTGCCAGCAGCATGGGCCGAGCGAACACCGGGGAGCTGTTTTTT. Translation gives CASSMGRANTGELFF.

The chain is built from TRBV4-2 and TRBJ2-1, with no clear D. The V gene's germline CDR1 is LGHNA and CDR2 YNFKEQ. The CDR3 runs to 14 residues. Trimming removed 4 bases at V and 6 bases at J, with 13 bases between. CDR3 protein: CASSPAPKANEQFF. CDR3 in DNA: TGTGCCAGCAGCCCAGCCCCAAAAGCCAATGAGCAGTTCTTC.

The CDR3 sequence: CSVGVGDVPSSYNEQFF. CDR3 in DNA: TGCAGCGTTGGGGTGGGGGACGTCCCGAGCTCCTACAATGAGCAGTTCTTC. The chain links TRBV29-1 to TRBJ2-1; D possibly matches TRBD1 or TRBD2 (5 bases each). Trimming removed 4 bases at V and 0 bases at J, with 19 bases between. CDR3 length equals 17 residues. Germline CDR1 and CDR2: SQVTM and ANQGSEA.

DNA for the CDR3: TGTGCCAGCAGACCCGACAAGCCCCTCTACGAGCAGTACTTC. Translated, it gives CASRPDKPLYEQYF. The chain combines TRBV28 with TRBJ2-7; unclear D gene. The CDR3 loop spans 14 amino acids. Per germline, CDR1 MDHEN and CDR2 SYDVKM. The V gene lost 6 bases and the J gene lost 3 bases, with 15 bases spanning the gap.

This rearrangement joins TRBV5-4 to TRBJ2-1, with a tentative D call TRBD2 (6 bases). The V end was cut by 0 bases, the J end by 9 bases, with 16 bases between. Looked up from germline, CDR1 is SGHNT and CDR2 is YYREEE (reference sequence). This CDR3 region has 15 residues. The CDR3 coding sequence is TGTGCCAGCAGCTTGGTGGCGAGGGTGGGAGGTGAGCAGTTCTTC. Encoded protein: CASSLVARVGGEQFF.

The chain joins TRBV19 to TRBJ2-7; TRBD2 agrees at 13 bases. Germline V gives CDR1 LNHDA, CDR2 SQIVND (reference sequence). The V and J ends lost 4 bases and 5 bases, in that order; junction bases with no gene match: 5. The CDR3 runs to 15 residues. CDR3 loop: CASSKGLAGRHEQYF. The CDR3 nucleotides are TGTGCCAGTAGTAAGGGACTAGCGGGAAGGCACGAGCAGTACTTC.

The genes are TRBV28 and TRBJ1-1; 7 nucleotides agree with TRBD1. From germline, CDR1 is MDHEN and CDR2 SYDVKM. Trimming at V came to 5 bases and at J to 4 bases, leaving 7 bases not matched to a gene. The CDR3 runs 14 residues. The CDR3 sequence: CASSARRGTTEAFF. The DNA of the CDR3 is TGTGCCAGCAGTGCTCGCAGGGGGACCACTGAAGCTTTCTTT.

The J gene is TRBJ2-2, the V gene TRBV19, with 7 nucleotides matching TRBD1. CDR1 and CDR2 from the germline V gene are LNHDA and SQIVND (reference sequence). The CDR3 totals 17 residues. V was clipped by 3 bases and J by 0 bases; unmatched bases: 7. CDR3 DNA sequence: TGTGCCAGTAGTATGGGTACAGGGGAACCGAACACCGGGGAGCTGTTTTTT. This gives the protein CASSMGTGEPNTGELFF.

The V gene is TRBV12-1, the J gene TRBJ2-2; TRBD2 was called by the table and not checked on the DNA. TRBV12-1 is listed as a pseudogene. This CDR3 comprises 18 residues. The CDR3: CASSFDPGTSGIAGELFF. CDR3 DNA sequence: TGTGCCAGCAGCTTTGACCCCGGGACTAGCGGGATCGCCGGGGAGCTGTTTTTT.

This clone was recorded only once. This chain uses TRBV11-2 with TRBJ2-3; TRBD1 aligns across 9 bases. Germline V lookup: CDR1 SGHAT, CDR2 FQNNGV. With V trimmed by 5 bases and J by 3 bases, 18 bases remained unmatched. The CDR3 is 19 amino acids. The CDR3 coding sequence is TGTGCCAGCAGCCCACCAACAAGGGACAGGGCAAGGAGAACAGATACGCAGTATTTT. This gives the protein CASSPPTRDRARRTDTQYF.